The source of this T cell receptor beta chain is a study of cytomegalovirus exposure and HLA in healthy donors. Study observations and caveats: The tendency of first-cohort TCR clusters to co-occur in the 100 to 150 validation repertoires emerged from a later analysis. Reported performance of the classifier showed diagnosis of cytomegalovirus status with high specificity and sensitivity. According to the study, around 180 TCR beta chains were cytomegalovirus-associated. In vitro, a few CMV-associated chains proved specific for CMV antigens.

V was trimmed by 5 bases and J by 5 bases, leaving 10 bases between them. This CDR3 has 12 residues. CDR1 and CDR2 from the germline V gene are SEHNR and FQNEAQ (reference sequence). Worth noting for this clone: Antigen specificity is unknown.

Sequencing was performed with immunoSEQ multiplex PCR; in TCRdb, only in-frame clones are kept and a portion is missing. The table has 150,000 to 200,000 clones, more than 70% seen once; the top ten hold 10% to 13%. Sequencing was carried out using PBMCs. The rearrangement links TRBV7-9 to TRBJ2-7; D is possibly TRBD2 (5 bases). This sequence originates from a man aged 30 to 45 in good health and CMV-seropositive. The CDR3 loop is CASSRTSNEQYF. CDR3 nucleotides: TGTGCCAGCAGCCGTACTAGTAACGAGCAGTACTTC.